These T cell receptor beta chains were read from a single sample in a study of T cell changes during pregnancy in multiple sclerosis. Generated by immunoSEQ multiplex PCR, the TCRdb table keeps only in-frame clones and is missing some. The sample yields tens of thousands of clones, roughly 93% seen once. The sequencing here drew on CD8+ T cells from peripheral blood mononuclear cells, taken in the third trimester of pregnancy. These receptor sequences come from a female donor with multiple sclerosis, enrolled in a pregnancy study. Each CDR3 is given with its conserved first and last residue. Fields, in order: V gene, clone size, D gene, J gene, CDR3 DNA, CDR3 protein. A D gene is named only where the DNA matches it firmly. Some rows have no size entry. The others give once, few or many, or a class for an expanded clone.

v_call: TRBV15
clone_size: .
d_call: TRBD1
j_call: TRBJ2-3
cdr3_nt: TGTGCCACCAGCACTCGGACAGGGGGCACAGATACGCAGTATTTT
cdr3_aa: CATSTRTGGTDTQYF

v_call: TRBV7-8
clone_size: .
d_call: TRBD2
j_call: TRBJ2-5
cdr3_nt: TGTGCCAGCAGCTTGGCCGGGACTATGCAAGAGACCCAGTACTTC
cdr3_aa: CASSLAGTMQETQYF

v_call: TRBV9
clone_size: .
d_call: TRBD2
j_call: TRBJ2-2
cdr3_nt: TGTGCCAGCAGCGTGAGCGGGAGGGCCGCCGGGGAGCTGTTTTTT
cdr3_aa: CASSVSGRAAGELFF

v_call: TRBV19
clone_size: .
d_call: TRBD1
j_call: TRBJ2-7
cdr3_nt: TGTGCCAGTAAACGTACAGGGGTGGGCGAGCAGTACTTC
cdr3_aa: CASKRTGVGEQYF

v_call: TRBV27
clone_size: once
d_call: .
j_call: TRBJ2-2
cdr3_nt: TGTGCCAGCAGTCACGACAACTCCAACACCGGGGAGCTGTTTTTT
cdr3_aa: CASSHDNSNTGELFF

v_call: TRBV7-6
clone_size: .
d_call: .
j_call: TRBJ2-7
cdr3_nt: TGTGCCAGCAGCTCCGGACTACCTCCGGTGGGTCGAGGCGAGCAGTACTTC
cdr3_aa: CASSSGLPPVGRGEQYF

v_call: TRBV11-2
clone_size: .
d_call: .
j_call: TRBJ1-2
cdr3_nt: TGTGCCAGCAGCTTATTAGAATCCTATGGCTACACCTTC
cdr3_aa: CASSLLESYGYTF

v_call: TRBV7-9
clone_size: once
d_call: TRBD2
j_call: TRBJ2-1
cdr3_nt: TGTGCCAGCAGCTTAGTGCAGCGGGGGCACAATGAGCAGTTCTTC
cdr3_aa: CASSLVQRGHNEQFF

v_call: TRBV19
clone_size: few
d_call: .
j_call: TRBJ1-5
cdr3_nt: TGTGCCAGTAGTCTAACAGGCTACCAGCCCCAGCATTTT
cdr3_aa: CASSLTGYQPQHF

v_call: TRBV19
clone_size: .
d_call: .
j_call: TRBJ1-1
cdr3_nt: TGTGCCAGTAGTATGGGCGGGGGCACTGAAGCTTTCTTT
cdr3_aa: CASSMGGGTEAFF

v_call: TRBV21-1
clone_size: .
d_call: .
j_call: TRBJ2-7
cdr3_nt: TGTGCCAGCAGCAAAGTTAAGGGGCTGGTCACCTACGAGCAGTACTTC
cdr3_aa: CASSKVKGLVTYEQYF

v_call: TRBV6-5
clone_size: .
d_call: .
j_call: TRBJ2-3
cdr3_nt: TGTGCCAGCAGTTACGGGGGGAGGGGGGTGCAGTATTTT
cdr3_aa: CASSYGGRGVQYF

v_call: TRBV5-4
clone_size: .
d_call: .
j_call: TRBJ2-7
cdr3_nt: TGTGCCAGCAGCCCGAGACTAGTTCGCTTC
cdr3_aa: CASSPRLVRF

v_call: TRBV29-1
clone_size: .
d_call: TRBD2
j_call: TRBJ2-3
cdr3_nt: TGCAGTGCCCGGACTAGCGGGAAGGTAGATACGCAGTATTTT
cdr3_aa: CSARTSGKVDTQYF

v_call: TRBV5-6
clone_size: .
d_call: .
j_call: TRBJ1-2
cdr3_nt: TGTGCCAGCAGCTTCCGGGACACCCTTTCTGATGGCTACACCTTC
cdr3_aa: CASSFRDTLSDGYTF

v_call: TRBV7-7
clone_size: .
d_call: .
j_call: TRBJ1-5
cdr3_nt: TGTGCCAGCAGCTCCCCCGGGGGGGATAGCAATCAGCCCCAGCATTTT
cdr3_aa: CASSSPGGDSNQPQHF

v_call: TRBV28
clone_size: .
d_call: TRBD2
j_call: TRBJ2-1
cdr3_nt: TGTGCCAGCAGTGCCGAGACTAGCGGGAGGTTCAGTTCCTACAATGAGCAGTTCTTC
cdr3_aa: CASSAETSGRFSSYNEQFF

v_call: TRBV19
clone_size: .
d_call: TRBD1
j_call: TRBJ1-1
cdr3_nt: TGTGCCAGTATCGAGGACAGGGCCGCGAACACTGAAGCTTTCTTT
cdr3_aa: CASIEDRAANTEAFF

v_call: TRBV7-3
clone_size: .
d_call: .
j_call: TRBJ2-2
cdr3_nt: TGTGCCAGCAGATTCGGTCCGAACACCGGGGAGCTGTTTTTT
cdr3_aa: CASRFGPNTGELFF

v_call: TRBV4-1
clone_size: .
d_call: TRBD2
j_call: TRBJ2-5
cdr3_nt: TGCGCCAGCAGCCAAGATTCTAGCGGGGGACCTTACCAAGAGACCCAGTACTTC
cdr3_aa: CASSQDSSGGPYQETQYF

v_call: TRBV7-9
clone_size: .
d_call: .
j_call: TRBJ2-7
cdr3_nt: TGTGCCAGCAGCTTAGATGTAGGGGTTCCCTACGAGCAGTACTTC
cdr3_aa: CASSLDVGVPYEQYF

v_call: TRBV27
clone_size: .
d_call: TRBD1
j_call: TRBJ1-4
cdr3_nt: TGTGCCAGCAGTAGACAGGGGGCGACTAATGAAAAACTGTTTTTT
cdr3_aa: CASSRQGATNEKLFF

v_call: TRBV11-1
clone_size: once
d_call: TRBD2
j_call: TRBJ2-3
cdr3_nt: TGTGCCAGCAGCTTAGGACTAGCGAGCACAGATACGCAGTATTTT
cdr3_aa: CASSLGLASTDTQYF

v_call: TRBV9
clone_size: .
d_call: .
j_call: TRBJ2-7
cdr3_nt: TGTGCCAGCAGCGTAGGCGACAGCGCCTACGAGCAGTACTTC
cdr3_aa: CASSVGDSAYEQYF

v_call: TRBV5-4
clone_size: .
d_call: TRBD2
j_call: TRBJ2-7
cdr3_nt: TGTGCCAGCAGCTTGGGACTAGCGGGACTCGAGCAGTACTTC
cdr3_aa: CASSLGLAGLEQYF

v_call: TRBV9
clone_size: .
d_call: TRBD2
j_call: TRBJ2-4
cdr3_nt: TGTGCCAGCCCCGTTGGCGGGAGGGTGGGGTTAACCAAAAACATTCAGTACTTC
cdr3_aa: CASPVGGRVGLTKNIQYF

v_call: TRBV5-1
clone_size: .
d_call: .
j_call: TRBJ2-7
cdr3_nt: TGCGCCAGCAGCTTGGAACAGGACGCCTACGAGCAGTACTTC
cdr3_aa: CASSLEQDAYEQYF

v_call: TRBV21-1
clone_size: .
d_call: .
j_call: TRBJ2-1
cdr3_nt: TGTGCCAGCAGCAACTTCTGCGCCCGTTACAAACCCCCGGGTGAGCAGTTCTTC
cdr3_aa: CASSNFCARYKPPGEQFF

v_call: TRBV7-8
clone_size: .
d_call: TRBD1
j_call: TRBJ1-1
cdr3_nt: TGTGCCAGCAGCTCCCGGGACAGCATGAACACTGAAGCTTTCTTT
cdr3_aa: CASSSRDSMNTEAFF

v_call: TRBV10-3
clone_size: .
d_call: TRBD1
j_call: TRBJ1-3
cdr3_nt: TGTGCCATTTCGGGCTCCGGGACAGGAAGCTCTGGAAACACCATATATTTT
cdr3_aa: CAISGSGTGSSGNTIYF

v_call: TRBV7-9
clone_size: .
d_call: .
j_call: TRBJ2-1
cdr3_nt: TGTGCCAGCAGCACTATAGCGAACTCCTACAATGAGCAGTTCTTC
cdr3_aa: CASSTIANSYNEQFF

v_call: TRBV15
clone_size: .
d_call: TRBD1
j_call: TRBJ2-1
cdr3_nt: TGTGCCACCAGCGTCGGGACAGTGAATGAGCAGTTCTTC
cdr3_aa: CATSVGTVNEQFF

v_call: TRBV19
clone_size: .
d_call: TRBD2
j_call: TRBJ2-3
cdr3_nt: TGTGCCAGCCTAAATACTAGCGGGAGATATAGCACAGATACGCAGTATTTT
cdr3_aa: CASLNTSGRYSTDTQYF

v_call: TRBV19
clone_size: .
d_call: TRBD2
j_call: TRBJ2-1
cdr3_nt: TGTGCCAGTAGTACCCCCAGGGCTAGCGGGAGGAGTAATGAGCAGTTCTTC
cdr3_aa: CASSTPRASGRSNEQFF

v_call: TRBV5-6
clone_size: .
d_call: TRBD1
j_call: TRBJ2-7
cdr3_nt: TGTGCCAGCAGCTCAGATGGACAGGGATTCCGCGAGCAGTACTTC
cdr3_aa: CASSSDGQGFREQYF

v_call: TRBV28
clone_size: .
d_call: .
j_call: TRBJ1-4
cdr3_nt: TGTGCCAGCAGTTCAGGGGTAGGGGATGAAAAACTGTTTTTT
cdr3_aa: CASSSGVGDEKLFF